The subject of this entry is one T cell receptor (beta chain). There is no known antigen for this receptor. Within one base of it there is no much larger clone, and no base qualities were kept. This sample was included in a study of Ad26.COV2.S vaccination and SARS-CoV-2 variants (dated by TCRdb to the early 2020s). Concerning the study at large: TCRbeta repertoire sequencing served as the tool for gauging how specific and how broad the SARS-CoV-2-reactive T cell receptors were following Ad26.COV2.S vaccination. The TCR-sequenced set comprised approximately 30 samples: some 19 Ad26.COV2.S vaccine recipients, 5 placebo recipients and 8 SARS-CoV-2 convalescent individuals. The paper as a whole reports these results and caveats: The authors noted that the TCR breadth and depth analyses may have underestimated total T cell responses. Vaccine and placebo recipients had similar non-spike TCR breadth, a finding consistent with the vaccine containing only spike. Substantial breadth of spike-specific CD8+ and CD4+ T cell responses was reported after vaccination. Higher spike-specific TCR breadth was observed in Ad26.COV2.S recipients than in placebo recipients (P = 0.0014).

The intended sense of this specimen's time point label: individuals recovered from natural SARS-CoV-2 infection. The immunoSEQ Assay was used to sequence TCRbeta CDR3 regions. After extraction, genomic DNA underwent amplification by bias-controlled multiplex PCR, followed by high-throughput sequencing. The paper's processing steps were these. To quantify the absolute abundance of every unique TCRbeta CDR3 region, sequences were collapsed and filtered. T cell fraction was estimated by normalizing TCRbeta template counts to usable DNA, which was measured by amplifying reference genes present in all nucleated cells. Repertoire TCRs were annotated as SARS-CoV-2-specific when V gene, CDR3 amino acid sequence and J gene were exactly matched to a known reactive TCR set. MIRA supplied the reference SARS-CoV-2 TCR set, which was filtered for enrichment in COVID-19-positive ImmuneCODE repertoires so that public or cross-reactive TCRs were removed. Based on the MIRA antigens, annotated TCRs were further analysed at the level of specific ORF or position within ORF. Depth was the summed frequency of annotated unique rearrangements, while breadth was defined as annotated unique rearrangements over total unique productive rearrangements. Group comparisons of TCR breadth used two-sided Wilcoxon rank-sum tests. TCRdb took over this immuneACCESS table, retaining in-frame rearrangements with V and J assigned. Such tables are incomplete; in checked studies, under half of the missing clones stem from an unresolved V gene, and the remainder is unexplained. V and J calls and clone size come straight from that table; D and trimming were deduced from the DNA. This sample gives 350,000 to 450,000 clones in total; about 91% of them show up just once. Roughly 3.9% of the sample is held by the ten biggest clonotypes.

CDR1 and CDR2, per the germline V gene, are SGHVS and FQNEAQ. The CDR3 spans 16 residues, from the cysteine through the phenylalanine. Left in the record is the CDR3 DNA by itself, 48 bases read in frame from the first base. V lost 3 bases and J lost 1 base; the stretch between them is 15 bases long. The material was peripheral blood, obtained after recovery from COVID-19. This chain joins TRBV7-8 to TRBJ1-1; TRBD1 is possibly the D segment (6 matching bases). This sequence was found in a human donor who had recovered from COVID-19. The CDR3 is CASSLRADRKNTEAFF. The nucleotide sequence reads as follows: TGTGCCAGCAGCTTGAGGGCGGACAGAAAGAACACTGAAGCTTTCTTT.